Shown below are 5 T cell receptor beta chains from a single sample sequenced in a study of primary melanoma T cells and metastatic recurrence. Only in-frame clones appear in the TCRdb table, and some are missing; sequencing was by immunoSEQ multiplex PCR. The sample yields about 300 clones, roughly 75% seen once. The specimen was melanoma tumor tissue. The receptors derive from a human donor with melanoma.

The chain's CDR3 is CSVGGFNQPQHF. In DNA, the CDR3 is TGCAGCGTTGGGGGGTTTAATCAGCCCCAGCATTTT. V and J are TRBV29-1 and TRBJ1-5, with a weak D call TRBD1 (5 bases). V lost 4 bases and J lost 4, with 8 bases in between. The CDR3 covers 12 residues. CDR1 is SQVTM and CDR2 is ANQGSEA in the germline V gene.

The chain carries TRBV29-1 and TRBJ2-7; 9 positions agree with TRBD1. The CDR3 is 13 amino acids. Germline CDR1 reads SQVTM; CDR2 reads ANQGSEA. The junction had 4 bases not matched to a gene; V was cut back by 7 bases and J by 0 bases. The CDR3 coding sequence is TGCAGCGCCCGGGACAGGGACTCCTACGAGCAGTACTTC. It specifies CSARDRDSYEQYF.

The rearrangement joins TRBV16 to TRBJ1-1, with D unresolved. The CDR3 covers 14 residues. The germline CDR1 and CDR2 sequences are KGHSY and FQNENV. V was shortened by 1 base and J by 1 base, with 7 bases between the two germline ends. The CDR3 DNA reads TGTGCCAGCAGCCAATACACAGCGAACACTGAAGCTTTCTTT. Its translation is CASSQYTANTEAFF. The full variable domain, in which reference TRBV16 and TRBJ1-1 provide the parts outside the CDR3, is GEEVAQTPKHLVRGEGQKAKLYCAPIKGHSYVFWYQQVLKNEFKFLISFQNENVFDETGMPKERFSAKCLPNSPCSLEIQATKLEDSAVYFCASSQYTANTEAFFGQGTRLTVV.

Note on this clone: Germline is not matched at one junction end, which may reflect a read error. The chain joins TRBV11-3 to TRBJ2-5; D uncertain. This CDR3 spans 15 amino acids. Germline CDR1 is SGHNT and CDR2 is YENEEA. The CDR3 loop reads CASSLGAQAQETQYF. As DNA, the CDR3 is TGTGCTAGCAGCTTAGGAGCGCAGGCCCAAGAGACCCAGTACTTC.

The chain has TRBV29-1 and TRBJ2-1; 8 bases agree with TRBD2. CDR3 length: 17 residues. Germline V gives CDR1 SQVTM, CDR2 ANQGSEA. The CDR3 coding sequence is TGCGCCAGCAGCCGACCTGCGGCGGGGGGCTCCTACAATGAGCAGTTCTTC. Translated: CASSRPAAGGSYNEQFF.